This T cell receptor (beta chain) came from a study of blood T cell repertoires in COVID-19 (dated by TCRdb to the early 2020s). Concerning the study at large: Samples from collaborators originated in the United States, Italy and Spain and spanned both the acute and convalescent phases of COVID-19. Subjects who had been exposed to COVID-19, were actively infected with it, or had recovered from it provided the deeply sampled blood TCRbeta repertoires that made up the dataset. Samples were obtained from the ongoing ImmuneRACE study (first 160 participants) and from about 1,300 subjects provided by 6 global collaborators. The prospective study material was composed of cDNA or gDNA derived from T cells, B-cell-depleted T cells, or PBMCs. The sample metadata nearly always contained a de-identified subject ID, COVID-19 status, age in years and sex. A freely available public database, intended as a resource for researchers studying the immune response to SARS-CoV-2, is where the repertoires were released. HLA class I and class II types, where available, came from metadata supplied by the sample provider rather than from assay-based typing. Broad study findings and their caveats: The amount of clinical and demographic metadata varied by source and participant and was provided uncurated.

This clone has just a few counts. What this receptor recognizes is not known. There are no base qualities to consult, and no much larger clone falls within one base. The collaborating institutions used their own protocols to collect whole blood in K2EDTA tubes. For TCRbeta analysis, collaborators shipped samples as frozen whole blood, isolated PBMCs, or DNA extracted from either of those sample types. V drops 6 bases and J drops 6 bases, leaving 21 bases in between. From the germline V gene (reference sequence), CDR1 is LNHDA and CDR2 is SQIVND. The CDR3 numbers 16 residues from cysteine through phenylalanine. Only the CDR3 DNA stays, 48 bases, in frame from base 1. TCRbeta CDR3 regions were amplified from genomic DNA by means of the immunoSEQ Assay, a bias-controlled multiplex PCR. The paper's processing steps were these. Within the assay, amplification of reference gene primers was used to estimate how many nucleated cells each sample contained. To quantify the absolute abundance of each unique TCRbeta CDR3 rearrangement, sequence reads were collapsed and filtered. For each sample, productive Simpson clonality was calculated as the square root of Simpson's diversity index over productive rearrangements. What TCRdb holds here is the immuneACCESS table cut down to in-frame rearrangements. Part of the clones is not present; checked against another copy, under half of the missing clones reflect an unresolved V gene, and the others are unexplained. V and J calls plus clone size are reproduced from that table; the DNA served to infer D and trimming. Present in this sample are about 250,000 clones, around 90% of which were seen just once. The ten largest clones add up to roughly 1.4% of the sample.

Rearrangement joined TRBV19 to TRBJ1-5, with TRBD1 perhaps the D gene, on 6 matching bases. The clonotype was recovered from a man aged 80 or over with acute or convalescent COVID-19. Source material: peripheral blood. The CDR3 amino acid sequence is: CASRIGGRGKGQPQHF. The nucleotide sequence is given as TGTGCCAGTAGAATCGGGGGGCGCGGGAAAGGTCAGCCCCAGCATTTT.